Below, 32 T cell receptor beta chains from the same sample are listed, as sequenced in a study of T cells in Graves' hyperthyroidism and ophthalmopathy. The TCR beta CDR3 regions underwent amplification using RNA transcripts as the source. An initial round of RT-PCR targeting the TCR CDR3 relied on the HTBI primer set. TCRdb processed the multiplex PCR reads anew with MiXCR; each CDR3 protein has one entry. The sample includes 490,000 or so distinct CDR3 sequences, 20% to 25% seen only once; the top ten take approximately 54%. The sample consisted of blood. Receptor source: a woman in her seventies with Graves' ophthalmopathy.

The chain recombines TRBV28 with TRBJ1-3, with 8 bases aligning to TRBD1. Germline CDR1 and CDR2: MDHEN and SYDVKM. The CDR3 runs to 16 residues. V gave up 4 bases and J gave up 2 bases; unmatched junction bases: 7. CDR3 region: CASSWWDRSAGNTIYF. As DNA, the CDR3 is TGTGCCAGCAGTTGGTGGGACAGGTCTGCTGGAAACACCATATATTTT.

This clonotype has a handful of counts. The chain couples TRBV29-1 to TRBJ2-4, with D unresolved. The CDR3 runs to 13 residues. CDR1 SQVTM and CDR2 ANQGSEA come from the germline V gene. The V end was cut by 1 base, the J end by 2 bases, with 6 bases between. The CDR3: CSVEGGSKNIQYF. Written as DNA, the CDR3 is TGCAGCGTTGAAGGGGGATCCAAAAACATTCAGTACTTC. The full variable domain, rest sourced from reference TRBV29-1 and TRBJ2-4, is SAVISQKPSRDICQRGTSLTIQCQVDSQVTMMFWYRQQPGQSLTLIATANQGSEATYESGFVIDKFPISRPNLTFSTLTVSNMSPEDSSIYLCSVEGGSKNIQYFGAGTRLSVL.

The chain couples TRBV4-1 to TRBJ2-3, with D perhaps matching TRBD2 (6 bases). V was pared by 5 bases and J by 5 bases, with 20 bases between. The CDR3 length is 16 residues. Germline loops: CDR1 MGHRA, CDR2 YSYEKL. The chain's CDR3 is CASSEVGSGARDTQYF. The CDR3 DNA is TGCGCCAGCAGCGAAGTCGGGTCGGGAGCGAGAGATACGCAGTATTTT.

The genes are TRBV20-1 and TRBJ2-3, with TRBD2 matching over 10 bases. The V gene end was trimmed by 0 bases and the J gene end by 4 bases; junction bases not matched to a gene: 10. Germline V gene lookup returns CDR1 DFQATT and CDR2 SNEGSKA (reference sequence). This CDR3 is 17 amino acids long. CDR3 protein: CSARDPRTSGKPDTQYF. In DNA form, the CDR3 reads TGCAGTGCTAGAGATCCCCGGACTAGCGGTAAACCAGATACGCAGTATTTT.

This chain uses TRBV24-1 with TRBJ1-5; perhaps TRBD1 as D (5 bases). Trimming stripped 12 bases from V and 5 bases from J, with 13 bases between. Germline V gene data show CDR1 as KGHDR and CDR2 as SFDVKD. This CDR3 comprises 12 residues. The CDR3 DNA sequence: TGTGCCGCGGGGGGAGCAGATCAGCCCCAGCATTTT. Protein sequence: CAAGGADQPQHF.

The chain carries TRBV10-2 and TRBJ2-7; D possibly corresponds to TRBD1 (6 bases). V was shortened by 4 bases and J by 5 bases, with 15 bases between the two germline ends. The V gene's germline CDR1 is WSHSY and CDR2 SAAADI. This CDR3 has 14 residues. DNA of the CDR3: TGCGCCAGCAGTGGGAGATACGAGGGGGACGAGCAGTACTTC. It translates to CASSGRYEGDEQYF.

The chain uses TRBV6-2 or TRBV6-3 and TRBJ2-2; TRBD2 matches at 8 bases. Losses at the gene ends were 5 bases for V and 0 bases for J; bases not matched to a gene: 2. This CDR3 comprises 15 residues. The germline V gene has CDR1 MNHEY and CDR2 SVGEGT. The CDR3 reads CASSAAGANTGELFF. In nucleotides, the CDR3 is TGTGCCAGCAGTGCAGCGGGAGCGAACACCGGGGAGCTGTTTTTT.

This clonotype has ten or more counts. The chain uses TRBV29-1 and TRBJ2-1; a weak D match, TRBD2 (6 bases). The germline V gene has CDR1 SQVTM and CDR2 ANQGSEA. The CDR3 runs 11 residues. Between the trimmed V and J ends, which lost 4 bases and 8 bases, there was a span of 9 bases. The CDR3, as DNA: TGCAGCGTTGGCGGGGATGATGAGCAGTTCTTC. Its protein is CSVGGDDEQFF.

Only a few counts were recorded for this clonotype. The V and J genes are TRBV12-3 or TRBV12-4 and TRBJ2-3; 9 bases align to TRBD1. Trimming cost V 6 bases and J 6 bases; bases outside gene matches: 10. The CDR3 is made up of 15 amino acids. The CDR3 is CASRTGGLFLDTQYF. The CDR3 DNA follows: TGTGCCAGCAGGACAGGGGGTCTGTTTTTGGATACGCAGTATTTT.

The chain carries TRBV7-2 and TRBJ2-3; no firm D call. The V gene lost 4 bases and the J gene lost 2 bases, with 7 bases spanning the gap. Germline-derived CDR1 and CDR2 are SGHTA and FQGNSA. The CDR3 has 13 amino acids. The CDR3 region is CASSSFLTDTQYF. CDR3 in DNA: TGTGCCAGCAGCTCGTTCCTCACAGATACGCAGTATTTT.

The chain carries TRBV4-2 and TRBJ2-7, with 13 bases aligning to TRBD2. CDR1 and CDR2 (germline): LGHNA, YNFKEQ. The CDR3 sequence is 16 residues long. Losses at the gene ends were 5 bases for V and 2 bases for J; bases not matched to a gene: 6. CDR3 in amino acids: CASSGTSGTRTYEQYF. The DNA of the CDR3 is TGTGCCAGCAGCGGGACTAGCGGGACCCGAACCTACGAGCAGTACTTC.

The chain carries TRBV6-2 or TRBV6-3 and TRBJ2-7, with unresolved D. This CDR3 spans 14 amino acids. In germline, CDR1 is MNHEY, CDR2 SVGEGT. V was shortened by 3 bases and J by 0 bases, with 9 bases between the two germline ends. CDR3 sequence (DNA): TGTGCCAGCAGTTATTTACAGAGCTCCTACGAGCAGTACTTC. Protein product: CASSYLQSSYEQYF.

There are a few counts of this clonotype. The rearrangement joins TRBV20-1 to TRBJ2-1; D not certain. The CDR3 totals 10 residues. Germline CDR1 reads DFQATT; CDR2 reads SNEGSKA (reference sequence). As DNA, the CDR3 is TGCAGCCTAGGTTTCAATGAGCAGTTCTTC. Protein: CSLGFNEQFF.

As concerns this clonotype: A single base separates this from a much larger clone, so it may be a read error. The conserved phenylalanine or tryptophan is not found at the CDR3 terminus, so this likely reflects a read error. This rearrangement joins TRBV6-2 or TRBV6-3 to TRBJ1-1; 8 bases line up with TRBD1. CDR3 length: 14 residues. The junction had 10 bases not matched to a gene; V was cut back by 7 bases and J by 6 bases. Germline CDR1 MNHEY, CDR2 SVGEGT. CDR3 DNA sequence: TGTGCCAGCAAAACAGGGGGTTCGAGGGCTGAAGCTTTCTCT. It is translated as CASKTGGSRAEAFS.

J is TRBJ1-1 and V is TRBV15; D uncertain. The length of the CDR3 is 12 residues. Trimming removed 0 bases at V and 4 bases at J, with 3 bases between. From germline, CDR1 is LNHNV and CDR2 YYDKDF (reference sequence). The DNA for the CDR3 is TGTGCCACCAGCAGAGATCTCACTGAAGCTTTCTTT. It yields the protein CATSRDLTEAFF.

This chain joins TRBV30 and TRBJ1-1; D may be TRBD1 (6 bases). Germline CDR1 and CDR2: GTSNPN and SVGIG (reference sequence). This CDR3 comprises 13 residues. Deletions cut 3 bases from V and 11 bases from J, with 19 bases between. CDR3 nucleotide sequence: TGTGCCTGGAGAGAAATTGCAGGGGCATGGGCTTTCTTT. This translates into CAWREIAGAWAFF.

This chain links TRBV27 with TRBJ2-1; no definite D call. This CDR3 spans 15 amino acids. From germline, CDR1 is MNHEY and CDR2 SMNVEV (reference sequence). Trimming removed 5 bases at V and 0 bases at J, with 11 bases between. The DNA of the CDR3 is TGTGCCAGCAGTGATCAGGCTGTCTCCTACAATGAGCAGTTCTTC. Translation gives CASSDQAVSYNEQFF.

This clonotype was seen at least ten times. V is TRBV11-2 and J is TRBJ2-1, with 10 bases matching TRBD2. In germline, CDR1 is SGHAT, CDR2 FQNNGV. The junction had 4 bases not matched to a gene; V was cut back by 2 bases and J by 3 bases. This CDR3 spans 16 amino acids. CDR3 coding DNA: TGTGCCAGCAGCTTAACGGCTAGCGGGAGCTACAATGAGCAGTTCTTC. As protein: CASSLTASGSYNEQFF.

Comments on this clonotype: It may be a read error: a sequence one base away is much more abundant. The chain links TRBV28 to TRBJ1-1; D not certain. V dropped 7 bases and J dropped 4 bases, with 19 bases sitting between them. CDR3 length: 15 residues. Germline V gene data show CDR1 as MDHEN and CDR2 as SYDVKM. Written as DNA, the CDR3 is TGTGCCAGCAATCGCGGTGGCCTATTGATCACTGAAGCTTTCTTT. Translation: CASNRGGLLITEAFF.

This clonotype has more than one count but fewer than ten. The chain employs TRBV3-1 and TRBJ2-1; a weak D match, TRBD2 (6 bases). This CDR3 region has 14 residues. CDR1 and CDR2 from the germline V gene are LGHDT and YNNKEL (reference sequence). V shed 5 bases and J shed 7 bases, with 15 bases lying between them. The CDR3 loop is CASSARGRKNEQFF. CDR3 in DNA: TGTGCCAGCAGCGCGCGGGGTCGCAAGAATGAGCAGTTCTTC.

This clonotype was seen more than once but under ten times. V is TRBV15 and J is TRBJ1-2, with D possibly TRBD1 on 5 matching bases. The CDR3 consists of 19 residues. Germline CDR1 LNHNV, CDR2 YYDKDF (reference sequence). The V end lost 0 bases, the J end lost 2 bases, and 22 bases lay between the germline ends. As DNA, the CDR3 is TGTGCCACCAGCAGAGATGGTTTTGGGGGGGGAAGGGACAACTATGGCTACACCTTC. It encodes CATSRDGFGGGRDNYGYTF.

This chain links TRBV20-1 with TRBJ1-1; possibly TRBD1 for D (5 bases). V was cut by 6 bases and J by 7 bases, with 15 bases left in between. From germline, CDR1 is DFQATT and CDR2 SNEGSKA (reference sequence). The CDR3 loop spans 12 amino acids. The CDR3 nucleotides are TGCAGTGCCCCGGACGGGGCTGGTGAAGCTTTCTTT. It specifies CSAPDGAGEAFF.

The chain employs TRBV3-1 and TRBJ2-3; D call uncertain. CDR3 length: 18 residues. Germline V gene lookup returns CDR1 LGHDT and CDR2 YNNKEL (reference sequence). Trimming removed 0 bases at V and 1 base at J, with 17 bases between. Here the CDR3 DNA reads TGTGCCAGCAGCCAAGATCGAAGGTCCTCGGGTGGCACAGATACGCAGTATTTT. This gives the protein CASSQDRRSSGGTDTQYF.

The chain employs TRBV29-1 and TRBJ2-3; possible D gene TRBD1, 5 bases. The V end lost 5 bases, the J end lost 3 bases, and 15 bases lay between the germline ends. This CDR3 comprises 14 residues. CDR1 and CDR2 (germline): SQVTM, ANQGSEA. The CDR3 loop is CSVSPGNPTDTQYF. In DNA, the CDR3 is TGCAGCGTTTCCCCAGGGAACCCAACAGATACGCAGTATTTT.

Many counts were recorded for this clonotype. This rearrangement joins TRBV28 to TRBJ2-3; D may be TRBD1 (5 bases). This CDR3 spans 15 amino acids. The germline V gene encodes CDR1 MDHEN and CDR2 SYDVKM. V lost 7 bases and J lost 2, with 16 bases in between. CDR3 in DNA: TGTGCCAGCAACCTTAGGGTAGGGGACACAGATACGCAGTATTTT. Amino acids: CASNLRVGDTDTQYF.

This clonotype was found a few times. The rearrangement joins TRBV28 to TRBJ2-5, with a possible D match to TRBD1 (5 bases). V was shortened by 8 bases and J by 0 bases, with 19 bases between the two germline ends. Looked up from germline, CDR1 is MDHEN and CDR2 is SYDVKM. The CDR3 extends over 16 amino acids. The CDR3 DNA is TGTGCCAGCCATTCGACCGGACAACCATACCAAGAGACCCAGTACTTC. Protein product: CASHSTGQPYQETQYF.

The chain uses TRBV15 and TRBJ2-1; 10 bases fit TRBD2. Germline trimming cut 5 bases from V and 8 bases from J; bases unmatched to any gene: 9. CDR1 is LNHNV and CDR2 is YYDKDF in the germline V gene (reference sequence). CDR3 length equals 15 residues. The CDR3 loop is CATSELAGSNHEQFF. CDR3 nucleotides: TGTGCCACCAGCGAACTAGCGGGATCAAACCATGAGCAGTTCTTC.

A few counts support this clonotype. This rearrangement joins TRBV7-2 to TRBJ2-5; 9 bases match TRBD1. Germline assignment: CDR1 SGHTA and CDR2 FQGNSA. Trimming at V came to 5 bases and at J to 6 bases, leaving 10 bases not matched to a gene. This CDR3 is 15 amino acids long. The CDR3 region is CASSHRDREVKTQYF. CDR3 DNA sequence: TGTGCCAGCAGCCACCGGGACAGGGAGGTCAAGACCCAGTACTTC. Supplemented by reference TRBV7-2 and TRBJ2-5, the full variable domain reads GAGVSQSPSNKVTEKGKDVELRCDPISGHTALYWYRQSLGQGLEFLIYFQGNSAPDKSGLPSDRFSAERTGGSVSTLTIQRTQQEDSAVYLCASSHRDREVKTQYFGPGTRLLVL.

The sample holds many counts of this clonotype. This chain connects TRBV28 to TRBJ2-2; TRBD2 agrees at 14 bases. The CDR3 has 15 amino acids. V shed 8 bases, J shed 5 bases, and the junction held 4 bases outside the gene matches. CDR1 MDHEN and CDR2 SYDVKM come from the germline V gene. In nucleotides, the CDR3 is TGTGCCAGCGGAGGACTAGCGGGAGGTACCGGGGAGCTGTTTTTT. The encoded protein is CASGGLAGGTGELFF.

This clonotype was detected only a few times. This chain connects TRBV7-2 to TRBJ1-2; D might be TRBD1 (5 bases). V dropped 2 bases and J dropped 2 bases, with 12 bases sitting between them. The CDR3 sequence is 15 residues long. Germline V gene lookup returns CDR1 SGHTA and CDR2 FQGNSA. The CDR3 region is CASSLTGLPNYGYTF. The CDR3 DNA reads as TGTGCCAGCAGCTTAACGGGGCTCCCCAACTATGGCTACACCTTC.

The V gene is TRBV9, the J gene TRBJ2-7, with TRBD2 matching 9 bases. From germline, CDR1 is SGDLS and CDR2 YYNGEE. The CDR3 is 16 amino acids. After removal of 4 bases from V and 2 bases from J, the junction contained 10 bases not matched to a gene. CDR3 sequence (DNA): TGTGCCAGCAGCCCTAGGATGGCGGGAGGGACCTACGAGCAGTACTTC. Translation gives CASSPRMAGGTYEQYF.

This clonotype was picked up many times. The chain combines TRBV2 with TRBJ1-2, with D tentatively TRBD1 (6 bases). Germline CDR1 is SNHLY and CDR2 is FYNNEI. CDR3 length: 14 residues. Trimming removed 6 bases from V and 4 bases from J, with 15 bases in between. The CDR3 region is CASRLSQGTYGYTF. CDR3 sequence (DNA): TGTGCCAGCAGGCTATCACAGGGTACCTATGGCTACACCTTC.